These 18 T cell receptor beta chains originate from one sample sequenced in a study of CD8 T cells in Susac syndrome. RNA amounts of about 0.5 to 1 ug underwent reverse transcription with random hexamers. TCRdb reanalysed the immunoSEQ multiplex PCR reads using MiXCR and keeps one entry per CDR3 protein. This table has a few hundred thousand distinct CDR3 sequences, 94% appearing once. Sequenced: CD4+ T cells from PBMCs. The receptors originated from a human donor with Susac syndrome.

The chain combines TRBV12-3 or TRBV12-4 with TRBJ1-6; possible D gene TRBD1, 5 bases. The CDR3 is 14 residues long. V dropped 5 bases and J dropped 9 bases, with 14 bases sitting between them. CDR3: CASSPEGRGSPLHF. The CDR3 coding sequence is TGTGCCAGCAGTCCGGAGGGGAGAGGTTCACCCCTCCACTTT.

The chain uses TRBV20-1 and TRBJ1-4, with no clear D. Trimming removed 4 bases at V and 8 bases at J, with 14 bases between. CDR3 length: 13 amino acids. Germline V gene lookup returns CDR1 DFQATT and CDR2 SNEGSKA (reference sequence). CDR3 protein: CSANTDLGEKLFF. The CDR3 bases are TGCAGTGCTAACACGGATCTTGGAGAAAAACTGTTTTTT.

This clonotype was detected only once. The chain joins TRBV28 to TRBJ2-2; D gene uncertain. The CDR3 is made up of 14 amino acids. The V end was cut by 5 bases, the J end by 4 bases, with 11 bases between. Germline assignment: CDR1 MDHEN and CDR2 SYDVKM. CDR3 region: CASSPLARTGELFF. CDR3 DNA sequence: TGTGCCAGCAGTCCCTTGGCCCGCACCGGGGAGCTGTTTTTT.

This chain uses TRBV25-1 with TRBJ1-4; D is unclear. The V and J ends lost 9 bases and 4 bases respectively, with 15 bases between them. The V gene's germline CDR1 is MGHDK and CDR2 SYGVNS. The CDR3 runs 14 residues. The CDR3 DNA reads as TGTGCCAGTGCGACAACGGAGTTTAATGAAAAACTGTTTTTT. The encoded protein is CASATTEFNEKLFF.

J is TRBJ2-1 and V is TRBV4-2; 8 positions match TRBD2. Trimming removed 4 bases from V and 7 bases from J; junction bases left unmatched: 12. CDR1 is LGHNA and CDR2 is YNFKEQ in the germline V gene. The CDR3 loop spans 16 amino acids. CDR3 bases: TGTGCCAGCAGCCCATCTGGGGGCGGGGGGAGGAATGAGCAGTTCTTC. Translated, it gives CASSPSGGGGRNEQFF.

The chain has TRBV6-6 and TRBJ1-1; a possible D gene is TRBD1 (5 bases). V lost 2 bases, J lost 1 base, and 11 bases lay in between. Germline CDR1 reads MNHNY; CDR2 reads SVGAGI (reference sequence). The CDR3 is 15 residues long. CDR3 coding DNA: TGTGCCAGCAGTTACAGCCAAACAGGGAACACTGAAGCTTTCTTT. Translated: CASSYSQTGNTEAFF.

The count of this clonotype is one. The V and J genes are TRBV20-1 and TRBJ1-2; D gene unclear. The CDR3 spans 14 residues. V was trimmed by 0 bases and J by 3 bases, leaving 11 bases between them. Germline V CDR1 and CDR2: DFQATT, SNEGSKA (reference sequence). The CDR3 loop reads CSARDHRGDYGYTF. CDR3 in DNA: TGCAGTGCTAGAGATCATCGGGGAGACTATGGCTACACCTTC.

The CDR3 loop is CASSQGYSPLHF. As DNA, the CDR3 is TGTGCCAGCAGCCAGGGGTATTCACCCCTCCACTTT. V is TRBV3-1 and J is TRBJ1-6; no firm D call. The V end was cut by 3 bases, the J end by 8 bases, with 5 bases between. Germline V lookup: CDR1 LGHDT, CDR2 YNNKEL (reference sequence). CDR3 size: 12 residues.

The chain has TRBV4-3 and TRBJ2-2, with D possibly being TRBD2 (5 bases). Trimming shortened V by 1 base and J by 8 bases, and 14 bases separated the two germline ends. This CDR3 has 15 residues. The germline V gene has CDR1 LGHNA and CDR2 YSLEER. CDR3 sequence reads: CASSQGLAKPGELFF. The CDR3 DNA reads TGCGCCAGCAGCCAAGGTCTAGCCAAACCAGGGGAGCTGTTTTTT.

This chain connects TRBV15 to TRBJ2-7; 9 bases match TRBD1. Looked up from germline, CDR1 is LNHNV and CDR2 is YYDKDF (reference sequence). The junction had 4 bases not matched to a gene; V was cut back by 1 base and J by 3 bases. The CDR3 is 15 amino acids. CDR3 nucleotide sequence: TGTGCCACCAGCAGAGCGGGACAGGGTGGCTACGAGCAGTACTTC. This translates into CATSRAGQGGYEQYF.

The CDR3 spells CASSPELAYGSDGYTF. CDR3 coding DNA: TGCGCCAGCAGCCCGGAGCTTGCATATGGGTCTGATGGCTACACCTTC. V is TRBV5-1 and J is TRBJ1-2; D uncertain. Germline CDR1 and CDR2: SGHRS and YFSETQ. CDR3 length: 16 amino acids. Trimming shortened V by 4 bases and J by 6 bases, and 22 bases separated the two germline ends.

The J gene is TRBJ2-3, the V gene TRBV3-1; possibly TRBD2 for D (7 bases). With 6 bases removed from V and 9 bases from J, the gap between germline ends came to 22 bases. Per germline, CDR1 LGHDT and CDR2 YNNKEL (reference sequence). The CDR3 loop spans 15 amino acids. The CDR3 DNA reads as TGTGCCAGCAGTAGCCAGGGAGGGGGAGAAGACACGCAGTATTTT. Translation: CASSSQGGGEDTQYF.

CDR3 in DNA: TGTGCCAGCAGCCCATTAGGTCGCCCAGAAGCTTTCTTT. This gives the protein CASSPLGRPEAFF. V and J are TRBV28 and TRBJ1-1, with D unclear. This CDR3 region has 13 residues. V lost 6 bases, J lost 8 bases, and 16 bases lay in between. Germline assignment: CDR1 MDHEN and CDR2 SYDVKM. Drawing the rest from reference TRBV28 and TRBJ1-1, the complete variable domain is DVKVTQSSRYLVKRTGEKVFLECVQDMDHENMFWYRQDPGLGLRLIYFSYDVKMKEKGDIPEGYSVSREKKERFSLILESASTNQTSMYLCASSPLGRPEAFFGQGTRLTVV.

The chain joins TRBV5-4 to TRBJ2-7; the D call may be TRBD1 or TRBD2 (5 bases each). V shed 4 bases and J shed 4 bases, with 18 bases lying between them. Germline V gives CDR1 SGHNT, CDR2 YYREEE (reference sequence). The CDR3 sequence is 15 residues long. The CDR3 nucleotides read TGTGCCAGCAGCCCACGGCAGGGACCTACATACGAGCAGTACTTC. Protein: CASSPRQGPTYEQYF.

This clonotype was recorded only once. The chain carries TRBV20-1 and TRBJ2-3; D ambiguous. The CDR3 spans 12 residues. The germline V gene encodes CDR1 DFQATT and CDR2 SNEGSKA (reference sequence). Trimming pared 2 bases from V and 9 bases from J, leaving 12 bases between. DNA of the CDR3: TGCAGTGCTAGACCCTCCCGAGAGACGCAGTATTTT. Protein product: CSARPSRETQYF.

The chain is built from TRBV13 and TRBJ2-5; 8 bases map to TRBD2. J gave up 5 bases and V 4 bases, and 3 bases lay outside the gene matches. The CDR3 sequence is 13 residues long. Germline V gene data show CDR1 as PRHDT and CDR2 as FYEKMQ (reference sequence). The CDR3 DNA reads TGTGCCAGCAGCTCCGGGACTAGTGAGACCCAGTACTTC. It specifies CASSSGTSETQYF.

This chain connects TRBV7-2 to TRBJ1-5, with D uncertain. Germline values: CDR1 SGHTA, CDR2 FQGNSA. V dropped 5 bases and J dropped 4 bases, with 15 bases sitting between them. The CDR3 has 15 amino acids. The CDR3 here is CASSTSGLANQPQHF. The CDR3 DNA sequence: TGTGCCAGCAGCACGTCGGGATTGGCAAATCAGCCCCAGCATTTT.

This sequence joins TRBV4-3 and TRBJ2-1; no clear D. This CDR3 is built from 16 residues. Germline CDR1 reads LGHNA; CDR2 reads YSLEER. V was clipped by 0 bases and J by 5 bases, with 14 bases between them. The CDR3 DNA follows: TGCGCCAGCAGCCAAGACGGCCCGATGAGGAACAATGAGCAGTTCTTC. The encoded protein is CASSQDGPMRNNEQFF.